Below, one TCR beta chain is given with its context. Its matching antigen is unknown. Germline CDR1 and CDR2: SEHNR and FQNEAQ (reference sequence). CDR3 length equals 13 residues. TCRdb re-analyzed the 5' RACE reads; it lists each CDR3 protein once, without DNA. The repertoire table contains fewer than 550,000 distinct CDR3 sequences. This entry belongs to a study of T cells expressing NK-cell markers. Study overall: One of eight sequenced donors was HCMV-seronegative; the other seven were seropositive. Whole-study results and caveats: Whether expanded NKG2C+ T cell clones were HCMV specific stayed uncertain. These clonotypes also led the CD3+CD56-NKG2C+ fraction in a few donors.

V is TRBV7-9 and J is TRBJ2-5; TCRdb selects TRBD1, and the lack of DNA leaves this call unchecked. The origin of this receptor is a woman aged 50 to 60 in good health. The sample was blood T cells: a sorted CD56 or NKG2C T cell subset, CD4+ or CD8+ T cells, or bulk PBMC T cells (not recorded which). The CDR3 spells CASGPGTTETQYF.